This T cell receptor (beta chain) was captured in a study of blood T cell repertoires in COVID-19. Background on the study: PBMCs, B-cell-depleted T cells, or T cells provided the cDNA or gDNA that made up the material.

The repertoire was sequenced with immunoSEQ multiplex PCR; TCRdb's copy has only in-frame clones and lacks some. This sample carries about 49,000 clones, approximately 80% of them seen once, and the ten largest clones take about a fifth. Per the germline V gene, CDR1 is SGHVS and CDR2 is FQNEAQ. CDR3 length: 13 residues. V lost 1 base and J 10 bases, leaving 12 bases between the germline ends. Seattle participants joined during active infection and were tracked over time. V and J are TRBV7-8 and TRBJ2-3; tentative D call: TRBD1 (6 bases). Sequenced input: peripheral blood. This receptor was identified in a woman aged 80 or over with COVID-19, enrolled during active disease. Here the CDR3 reads CASSLDTGIAQYF. CDR3 nucleotides: TGTGCCAGCAGCTTAGATACAGGGATAGCGCAGTATTTT.